This TCR beta chain derives from a study of human thymus T cells (dated by TCRdb to about 2020). Background for the entire study: The study characterized TCR alpha and beta repertoires from under 10 infant thymus samples and a few related peripheral blood samples. Donor ages ranging from roughly 6 to 244 days were recorded, and more than five male and a couple of female infants were included in the cohort. What the research found in general, with its limitations: Highly overlapping thymic TCR repertoires among unrelated individuals were reported in the related research. On average, around 780,000 unique TCRB clonotypes were obtained from thymus samples, compared with around 78,000 from blood samples. V and J gene segment usage appeared biased in both thymic and peripheral blood repertoires.

For this chain, trimming is 3 bases at the V end and 2 bases at the J end, and the number of junction bases without a gene match is 5. The CDR3 runs 15 amino acids, cysteine and phenylalanine included. Only CDR3 DNA remains: 45 bases, in frame from the first base. The germline V gene (reference sequence) specifies SGHNT as CDR1 and YYREEE as CDR2. The thymus tissue came from surgical resects taken out during corrective cardiac surgery. The donors were immunologically healthy infants in Finland who had open corrective cardiac surgery for congenital heart defects. Thymocytes were mechanically released from the tissue and were stored as pellets of about 9.5-33 million cells at -70 degrees C. A QIAsymphony instrument was used to extract genomic DNA from frozen cell pellets. TCRB and TCRAD loci were amplified from a standardized quantity of quality-controlled genomic DNA using the immunoSEQ multiplex PCR assay. The amplicons spanned the V(D)J region and were long enough to cover the CDR3 and allow V and J genes to be identified. The amplicons were sequenced on an Illumina platform via the commercial immunoSEQ service. In the paper's pipeline: Primer bias and sequencing errors were corrected as previously described, and TCRAD and TCRB definitions were based on the IMGT database. Repertoires were analysed with immunoSEQ Analyzer 3.0 and VDJTools, covering basic statistics, V/J segment usage, diversity estimates, rarefaction and pairwise overlap. Chao1, ChaoE, Efron-Thisted, Shannon and inverse Simpson indices were used to estimate diversity, which was also estimated on datasets down-sampled to the smallest sample. Repertoire overlap was assessed by strict matching of CDR3 nucleotide sequence, V gene and J gene, and clustering was done by Jaccard-based multidimensional scaling. Not all clones reach the TCRdb copy of this immuneACCESS table, which keeps in-frame sequences only. Checked studies attribute under half of the gap to unresolved V genes and leave the rest unexplained. For V, J and clone size, that table is used; D and trimming come from the DNA. In all, the sample holds some 120,000 clones, and around 96% of those were seen once. Around 0.022% of the sample is in the top ten clones.

About this clone itself: There is no known antigen for this receptor. Qualities for individual bases were not recorded, and no much larger clone is one base off.

The sequence was collected from a boy in the first two years of life with a congenital heart defect but otherwise immunologically healthy. Sequenced input: thymus tissue. The rearranged chain carries TRBV5-4 and TRBJ2-3; 8 bases in the middle match TRBD2. The sequenced DNA: TGTGCCAGCAGCTCCTCTAGCGGGCTCACAGATACGCAGTATTTT. It translates to CASSSSSGLTDTQYF.